A single sample is the source of the 22 T cell receptor beta chains below, sequenced in a study of post-analysis software for immune sequencing data. Antigen specificity for these receptors is unknown. General observations from the study: A handful of TRBV segments (TRBV5-6, TRBV5-1 and TRBV20-1 among them) occurred more frequently in patients than in controls.

The TCR beta cDNA libraries contained unique molecular identifiers. TCRdb processed the PCR reads anew with MiXCR; each CDR3 protein has one entry. In the table there are roughly 800,000 distinct CDR3 sequences, roughly 50% of which are singletons. What was sequenced was blood. These receptors were obtained from a girl aged 5-17 years with multiple sclerosis.

The CDR3 coding sequence is TGTGCCAGCAGCTTAATGTACTTC. This encodes CASSLMYF. The chain carries TRBV7-9 and TRBJ2-5; D not resolved. CDR1 and CDR2 from the germline V gene are SEHNR and FQNEAQ (reference sequence). Trimming left V 2 bases short and J 13 bases short, with 2 bases between. The CDR3 has 8 amino acids.

The chain has TRBV5-1 and TRBJ2-1; D is uncertain. CDR1 SGHRS and CDR2 YFSETQ come from the germline V gene. Deletions cut 2 bases from V and 6 bases from J, with 15 bases between. The CDR3 is made up of 15 amino acids. The CDR3 region has the DNA TGCGCCAGCAGCTTTACCGGAAAGCCTATCAATGAGCAGTTCTTC. Translation gives CASSFTGKPINEQFF.

CDR3 residues: CASSFQAGGHEQYF. In DNA, the CDR3 is TGCGCCAGCAGCTTCCAAGCGGGAGGGCACGAGCAGTACTTC. The chain uses TRBV5-1 and TRBJ2-5; 10 nucleotides line up with TRBD2. The J call is doubtful: the DNA matches TRBJ2-7 better. The germline gives CDR1 SGHRS, CDR2 YFSETQ. The CDR3 runs 14 residues.

The CDR3 DNA follows: TGTGCCAGCAGTTACCGAGGGAGCAGGGGGGGCAATGAGCAGTTCTTC. The encoded protein is CASSYRGSRGGNEQFF. The rearrangement links TRBV6-5 to TRBJ2-1, with D possibly called TRBD1 or TRBD2 (7 bases each). This CDR3 is 16 amino acids long. Per germline, CDR1 MNHEY and CDR2 SVGAGI. Trimming left V 2 bases short and J 6 bases short, with 17 bases between.

The chain is built from TRBV29-1 and TRBJ2-3; possibly TRBD1 for D (5 bases). The CDR3 extends over 14 amino acids. The V and J ends lost 4 bases and 1 base respectively, with 12 bases between them. Germline-derived CDR1 and CDR2 are SQVTM and ANQGSEA. The CDR3 nucleotides are TGCAGCGTTGCATATGACAGAGGCACAGATACGCAGTATTTT. The encoded protein is CSVAYDRGTDTQYF.

The chain combines TRBV20-1 with TRBJ2-7; TRBD1 matches 7 bases. The CDR3 runs 13 residues. Trimming at V came to 5 bases and at J to 2 bases, leaving 6 bases not matched to a gene. CDR1 DFQATT and CDR2 SNEGSKA come from the germline V gene (reference sequence). For the CDR3, the DNA is TGCAGTGCTTCTCTGGGGACAGCCTACGAGCAGTACTTC. This codes for CSASLGTAYEQYF.

The chain combines TRBV4-1 with TRBJ2-7; maybe TRBD2 (5 bases). The ends were cut back, 0 bases at V and 2 bases at J, with 14 bases in the middle. The CDR3 has 16 residues. Germline CDR1 MGHRA, CDR2 YSYEKL. Here the CDR3 DNA reads TGCGCCAGCAGCCAAGACCTGCGGGTTCCACCCTACGAGCAGTACTTC. This sequence encodes CASSQDLRVPPYEQYF.

This clonotype has only a few counts. V is TRBV5-1 and J is TRBJ2-7; TRBD2 aligns across 8 bases. This CDR3 is built from 16 residues. Germline CDR1 reads SGHRS; CDR2 reads YFSETQ. The junction had 18 bases not matched to a gene; V was cut back by 3 bases and J by 10 bases. The CDR3 sequence is CASSSRLAGTPRTQYF. The DNA for the CDR3 is TGCGCCAGCAGCTCGAGATTAGCGGGGACCCCAAGAACCCAGTACTTC.

The chain uses TRBV5-1 and TRBJ1-1; D remains unclear. The CDR3 spans 14 residues. Germline lookup yields CDR1 SGHRS and CDR2 YFSETQ. The germline V and J ends were trimmed by 2 bases and 3 bases, with 11 bases remaining between them. DNA of the CDR3: TGCGCCAGCAGCTTTGCGTCAACGGACACTGAAGCTTTCTTT. Encoded protein: CASSFASTDTEAFF.

This chain connects TRBV12-3 or TRBV12-4 to TRBJ2-5; the match to TRBD2 covers 7 bases. The CDR3 is 13 residues long. V was pared by 6 bases and J by 4 bases, with 5 bases of the junction left unmatched. CDR3 protein: CASRTGGLETQYF. CDR3 coding DNA: TGTGCCAGCAGGACGGGAGGCCTAGAGACCCAGTACTTC.

This clonotype was seen only a few times. This chain connects TRBV6-5 to TRBJ2-7; 7 bases align to TRBD1. V shed 4 bases and J 0 bases; nucleotides not matched to a gene: 6. Per germline, CDR1 MNHEY and CDR2 SVGAGI. The CDR3 has 15 amino acids. CDR3 bases: TGTGCCAGCAGTTCGACAGGGACGAGCTCCTACGAGCAGTACTTC. This codes for CASSSTGTSSYEQYF.

The gene calls are TRBV20-1 and TRBJ2-5; D perhaps matches TRBD1 (5 bases). Per germline, CDR1 DFQATT and CDR2 SNEGSKA (reference sequence). V was cut by 3 bases and J by 4 bases, with 9 bases left in between. The CDR3 extends over 12 amino acids. CDR3 DNA sequence: TGCAGTGCTAGTCGCCAGGGAGAGACCCAGTACTTC. Residues: CSASRQGETQYF.

The chain employs TRBV3-1 and TRBJ2-3, with 10 bases that match TRBD2. The CDR3 runs to 17 residues. The germline V gene encodes CDR1 LGHDT and CDR2 YNNKEL (reference sequence). Trimming removed 4 bases from V and 0 bases from J; junction bases left unmatched: 7. The CDR3 bases are TGTGCCAGCAGCCGCTCTAGCGGGGGCTTTAGCACAGATACGCAGTATTTT. Translating it yields CASSRSSGGFSTDTQYF.

This clonotype has a handful of counts. This chain uses TRBV6-1 with TRBJ2-4; D not resolved. The CDR3 is 15 residues long. Deletions cut 3 bases from V and 0 bases from J, with 9 bases between. Germline-derived CDR1 and CDR2 are MNHNS and SASEGT. The CDR3: CASSDGDLAKNIQYF. The CDR3 DNA follows: TGTGCCAGCAGTGATGGCGATCTAGCCAAAAACATTCAGTACTTC.

The chain joins TRBV27 to TRBJ2-6; D is undetermined. The length of the CDR3 is 14 residues. Looked up from germline, CDR1 is MNHEY and CDR2 is SMNVEV (reference sequence). Trimming pared 3 bases from V and 3 bases from J, leaving 6 bases between. The CDR3 here is CASSFFFGANVLTF. The CDR3 nucleotides are TGTGCCAGCAGTTTCTTCTTTGGGGCCAACGTCCTGACTTTC.

The sample holds a few counts of this clonotype. The rearrangement links TRBV12-3 or TRBV12-4 to TRBJ1-1; D call uncertain. This CDR3 comprises 14 residues. Trimming removed 6 bases from V and 4 bases from J, with 15 bases in between. CDR3 bases: TGTGCCAGCAGACCAACGAGTGGGCGCACTGAAGCTTTCTTT. This sequence encodes CASRPTSGRTEAFF.

As DNA, the CDR3 is TGTGCCAGCTCACCACCGTCGCACAATACCGTTTACGAGCAGTACTTC. Its translation is CASSPPSHNTVYEQYF. The chain recombines TRBV18 with TRBJ2-7; no firm D call. Trimming took off 0 bases at V and 4 bases at J, with 16 bases between the two ends. Germline CDR1 KGHSH, CDR2 LQKENI. The CDR3 has 16 residues.

The rearrangement uses TRBV7-2 and TRBJ2-5; 7 positions agree with TRBD1. CDR1 SGHTA and CDR2 FQGNSA come from the germline V gene. V lost 1 base, J lost 5 bases, and 7 bases stayed unmatched. The length of the CDR3 is 15 residues. This CDR3 reads CASSLGARQGETQYF. DNA for the CDR3: TGTGCCAGCAGCTTAGGCGCTCGACAGGGCGAGACCCAGTACTTC.

The genes are TRBV7-2 and TRBJ1-2; D perhaps matches TRBD1 (6 bases). The germline gives CDR1 SGHTA, CDR2 FQGNSA. V was clipped by 1 base and J by 8 bases, with 23 bases between them. The CDR3 has 17 amino acids. The CDR3 DNA follows: TGTGCCAGCAGCTTAGGTTTAATTATCCAGGGGTCAGGGGGCTACACCTTC. It codes for CASSLGLIIQGSGGYTF.

This clonotype was counted once. The V gene is TRBV28, the J gene TRBJ2-1; TRBD1 matches at 9 bases. The V gene's germline CDR1 is MDHEN and CDR2 SYDVKM. The CDR3 is made up of 15 amino acids. The V segment lost 5 bases and the J segment 6 bases; nucleotides outside the gene matches: 8. Here the CDR3 DNA reads TGTGCCAGCAGTGATCCGGGACAGGGAAGCAATGAGCAGTTCTTC. Translating gives CASSDPGQGSNEQFF. The full variable domain, rest sourced from reference TRBV28 and TRBJ2-1, is DVKVTQSSRYLVKRTGEKVFLECVQDMDHENMFWYRQDPGLGLRLIYFSYDVKMKEKGDIPEGYSVSREKKERFSLILESASTNQTSMYLCASSDPGQGSNEQFFGPGTRLTVL.

This clonotype was picked up one time. The chain is built from TRBV7-2 and TRBJ2-1, with 10 bases that match TRBD1. With V trimmed by 5 bases and J by 2 bases, 9 bases remained unmatched. Germline CDR1 reads SGHTA; CDR2 reads FQGNSA. The CDR3 is made up of 17 amino acids. This CDR3 reads CASSRTGTGDPYNEQFF. CDR3 DNA sequence: TGTGCCAGCAGCCGGACCGGGACAGGGGACCCCTACAATGAGCAGTTCTTC.

J is TRBJ2-5 and V is TRBV27; D may be TRBD2 (6 bases). Germline CDR1 MNHEY, CDR2 SMNVEV (reference sequence). Trimming removed 4 bases from V and 11 bases from J, with 11 bases in between. CDR3 length: 11 amino acids. The CDR3 region is CASSYGSGQYF. The CDR3 coding sequence is TGTGCCAGCAGTTACGGGAGCGGGCAGTACTTC.